A selection of T cell receptor beta chains follows, all from one sample in a study of cytomegalovirus exposure and HLA in healthy donors. Clones were read by immunoSEQ multiplex PCR, and TCRdb kept only the in-frame ones, dropping some. This sample has about 150,000 clones; approximately 73% occur once, and the top ten carry around 1.6%. What was sequenced was PBMCs. These receptors were obtained from a young woman in good health and CMV-seronegative. CDR3s include the opening cysteine and the closing phenylalanine or tryptophan. Fields, in order: V gene, D gene, clone size, J gene, CDR3 protein, CDR3 DNA. A D gene is named only where the DNA matches it firmly. Size is stated for part of the rows, as once, few or many counts, or as a class when the clone is expanded.

V gene: TRBV19; D gene: -; clone size: -; J gene: TRBJ2-7; CDR3 protein: CASSFQSSYEQYF; CDR3 DNA: TGTGCCAGTAGTTTCCAGTCCTCCTACGAGCAGTACTTC
V gene: TRBV9; D gene: TRBD1; clone size: -; J gene: TRBJ1-1; CDR3 protein: CASSYGQGEAFF; CDR3 DNA: TGTGCCAGCAGCTACGGACAGGGGGAAGCTTTCTTT
V gene: TRBV6-4; D gene: -; clone size: -; J gene: TRBJ1-1; CDR3 protein: CASSPSTANTEAFF; CDR3 DNA: TGTGCCAGCAGTCCTTCGACAGCCAACACTGAAGCTTTCTTT
V gene: TRBV7-7; D gene: TRBD1; clone size: -; J gene: TRBJ1-5; CDR3 protein: CASSFPGQGIQPQHF; CDR3 DNA: TGTGCCAGCAGCTTTCCGGGACAGGGGATTCAGCCCCAGCATTTT
V gene: TRBV5-1; D gene: -; clone size: -; J gene: TRBJ1-4; CDR3 protein: CASSLGDSFEKLFF; CDR3 DNA: TGCGCCAGCAGCTTAGGGGATAGTTTTGAAAAACTGTTTTTT
V gene: TRBV5-1; D gene: -; clone size: -; J gene: TRBJ2-2; CDR3 protein: CASSFIGTMNTGELFF; CDR3 DNA: TGCGCCAGCAGCTTTATCGGGACAATGAACACCGGGGAGCTGTTTTTT
V gene: TRBV2; D gene: -; clone size: -; J gene: TRBJ2-1; CDR3 protein: CASSYSSGYNEQFF; CDR3 DNA: TGTGCCAGCAGTTACTCGTCAGGATACAATGAGCAGTTCTTC
V gene: TRBV5-6; D gene: -; clone size: -; J gene: TRBJ2-1; CDR3 protein: CASIRSPGAMGGNEQFF; CDR3 DNA: TGTGCCAGCATCCGTAGCCCAGGGGCGATGGGTGGGAATGAGCAGTTCTTC
V gene: TRBV7-3; D gene: TRBD2; clone size: -; J gene: TRBJ2-7; CDR3 protein: CASSITSGGESYEQYF; CDR3 DNA: TGTGCCAGCAGCATAACTAGCGGGGGAGAATCCTACGAGCAGTACTTC
V gene: TRBV19; D gene: -; clone size: -; J gene: TRBJ1-2; CDR3 protein: CASSPRTRGRSNYGYTF; CDR3 DNA: TGTGCCAGTAGTCCCCGGACCAGGGGCCGATCTAACTATGGCTACACCTTC
V gene: TRBV9; D gene: -; clone size: few; J gene: TRBJ2-1; CDR3 protein: CASSPYPLLEGNNEQFF; CDR3 DNA: TGTGCCAGCAGCCCCTACCCTTTACTGGAGGGCAACAATGAGCAGTTCTTC
V gene: TRBV5-4; D gene: TRBD1; clone size: few; J gene: TRBJ2-1; CDR3 protein: CASSLSGTGAFNEQFF; CDR3 DNA: TGTGCCAGCAGCTTGTCCGGGACAGGGGCCTTCAATGAGCAGTTCTTC
V gene: TRBV27; D gene: TRBD1; clone size: -; J gene: TRBJ1-5; CDR3 protein: CASSLVSGTGGAVQPQHF; CDR3 DNA: TGTGCCAGCAGTTTGGTCTCCGGGACAGGGGGCGCGGTTCAGCCCCAGCATTTT
V gene: TRBV11-2; D gene: -; clone size: -; J gene: TRBJ1-1; CDR3 protein: CASSLGRGRINTEAFF; CDR3 DNA: TGTGCCAGCAGCTTAGGACGGGGTAGGATTAACACTGAAGCTTTCTTT
V gene: TRBV5-4; D gene: -; clone size: -; J gene: TRBJ2-5; CDR3 protein: CASRRDSSVKETQYF; CDR3 DNA: TGTGCCAGCAGACGAGACTCCTCCGTTAAAGAGACCCAGTACTTC
V gene: TRBV2; D gene: -; clone size: -; J gene: TRBJ1-5; CDR3 protein: CASSLRQGTSNQPQHF; CDR3 DNA: TGTGCCAGCAGTCTTAGGCAGGGGACGAGCAATCAGCCCCAGCATTTT
V gene: TRBV2; D gene: TRBD1; clone size: -; J gene: TRBJ1-2; CDR3 protein: CASSEAGQGAGGYTF; CDR3 DNA: TGTGCCAGCAGTGAAGCGGGGCAGGGGGCCGGTGGCTACACCTTC
V gene: TRBV6-6; D gene: TRBD1; clone size: -; J gene: TRBJ1-2; CDR3 protein: CASSYRDRSNLGYTF; CDR3 DNA: TGTGCCAGCAGTTACCGGGACAGGTCCAATTTAGGCTACACCTTC
V gene: TRBV18; D gene: -; clone size: -; J gene: TRBJ1-1; CDR3 protein: CASSPRPQGLNTEAFF; CDR3 DNA: TGTGCCAGCTCACCACGTCCACAGGGCTTGAACACTGAAGCTTTCTTT
V gene: TRBV28; D gene: -; clone size: -; J gene: TRBJ2-7; CDR3 protein: CASSLAGEILASSYEQYF; CDR3 DNA: TGTGCCAGCTCCCTGGCAGGGGAGATTTTAGCCAGCTCCTACGAGCAGTACTTC
V gene: TRBV6-1; D gene: -; clone size: -; J gene: TRBJ1-5; CDR3 protein: CASSEFTGMINQPQHF; CDR3 DNA: TGTGCCAGCAGTGAATTCACAGGTATGATCAATCAGCCCCAGCATTTT